This entry is about one T cell receptor beta chain. Its specific antigen is unknown. Base qualities are missing; no much larger clone stands one base away. Genomic DNA was isolated from the sorted cells so that the TCRbeta CDR3 region could be sequenced. The immunoSEQ Assay was used for sequencing of TCRbeta CDR3 regions. TCRdb obtained this table from immuneACCESS and retained in-frame rearrangements with V and J assigned. These tables miss some clones; where compared with another copy, unresolved V genes account for less than half of the shortfall, and the remainder is unexplained. This sample lists around 34,000 clones; more than 60% were detected once. More than 14% of the sample lies in the top ten. Patients with autoimmune disease history or receiving systemic immunosuppression were excluded from the trial. Peripheral blood for TCR sequencing was collected from all dose cohorts at baseline, on cycle 4 day 1, and on cycle 7 day 1. Samples came from an open-label, multicenter, first-in-human phase I dose-escalation trial of ivuxolimab. The trial enrolled adults with locally advanced or metastatic head and neck squamous cell, hepatocellular, melanoma or renal cell carcinoma. Before TCR sequencing, CD4+ T cells and CD8+ T cells were sorted from peripheral blood as separate populations.

From the cysteine through the phenylalanine, the CDR3 covers 13 amino acids. The retained sequence is limited to the CDR3, 39 bases, with the frame set at the first base. From the germline V gene, CDR1 is MDHEN and CDR2 is SYDVKM. V trim: 11 bases; J trim: 3 bases; unmatched bases: 7. The source of the sample is a study of OX40 agonist ivuxolimab in advanced cancers. A note on the overall study: Ivuxolimab was an agonistic, fully human IgG2 monoclonal antibody directed against OX40 (CD134), a costimulatory receptor. Intravenous ivuxolimab was administered to patients every 2 weeks at six dose levels: 0.01, 0.1, 0.3, 1.5, 3 and 10 mg/kg. Among the 50 to 55 dose-escalation patients, about 20 had hepatocellular carcinoma, approximately 15 melanoma, 9 renal cell carcinoma and 9 head and neck cancer. A male proportion of about 79% and a mean age of 60 years, ranging from about 23 to 79, were recorded for the dose-escalation cohort. Prior anti-PD-1, anti-PD-L1 or anti-CTLA-4 therapy was permitted, and checkpoint inhibitors had been received by less than 45% of dose-escalation patients. Partial responses were achieved by three dose-escalation patients, of whom one had hepatocellular carcinoma and two had cutaneous melanoma. Peripheral TCRbeta sequencing aimed to test whether ivuxolimab altered TCR sequence diversity and caused clonal T-cell expansion. The paper describes the monotherapy dose-escalation part (N of about 52 patients) of the phase I trial of ivuxolimab.

Overall study results and their limits: At doses of 0.1 to 3.0 mg/kg, clonal expansion of both CD4+ and CD8+ T cells in blood was seen between baseline and week 6. Low levels of normalized T-cell clonal expansion were also seen in some patients who did not respond. In the 0.1-3.0 mg/kg groups, partial responders had among the lowest normalized peripheral clonal expansion, particularly in CD8+ T cells. After ivuxolimab, CD8+ T cells had more expanded clones than CD4+ T cells on average. The antigen specificity of the clonally expanded peripheral T cells was not determined.

Rearrangement joined TRBV28 to TRBJ2-7; a stretch of 10 junction bases matches TRBD1. This material consisted of CD4+ or CD8+ T cells sorted from blood, taken in a trial of the OX40 agonist ivuxolimab. This TCR was recovered from an adult with an advanced solid tumor such as melanoma, head and neck, liver or kidney cancer. The sequenced DNA: TGTGCCGCCGGACAGGGGGGCGGCTACGAGCAGTACTTC. Its protein reads: CAAGQGGGYEQYF.